This T cell receptor beta chain was sequenced during a study of cytomegalovirus exposure and HLA in healthy donors. Points from the study as a whole: The study carried out a later analysis of TCR beta sequences. It associated around 17,000 of them with specific HLA alleles at a false discovery rate of 0.05.

A note on this clone: Its antigen is unknown.

The PCR made use of 60 Vbeta and 13 Jbeta primers. The authors' processing: Later, some 75 million unique TCR beta chains were counted in an analysis, and about 12 million of them were shared. Sequenced by immunoSEQ multiplex PCR; TCRdb stores in-frame clones only, minus some. V and J calls and clone size are given by that table; D and trimming were obtained from the DNA. The top ten hold about 3.5% of the sample, which has 75,000 to 90,000 clones, 65% to 85% seen once. The CDR3 runs 14 residues. V was pared by 8 bases and J by 7 bases, with 10 bases of the junction left unmatched. CDR1 is SNHLY, CDR2 FYNNEI, per germline.

This receptor was identified in a man aged 50-60 years in good health and CMV-seronegative. Sequenced: PBMCs. The V gene is TRBV2, the J gene TRBJ1-4; TRBD1 matches at 7 bases. The CDR3 loop reads CASGLAGGVEKLFF. CDR3 in DNA: TGTGCCAGCGGCCTGGCAGGGGGAGTTGAAAAACTGTTTTTT.